This passage covers 22 T cell receptor beta chains from one sample sequenced in a study of cytomegalovirus exposure and HLA in healthy donors. It was with 60 Vbeta and 13 Jbeta primers that the PCR ran. The assay was immunoSEQ multiplex PCR, and TCRdb's table has in-frame clones only and misses some. The sample has 40,000 or so clones; approximately 91% are singletons. The sequenced sample consisted of PBMCs. All receptors derive from a woman younger than 35 in good health and CMV-seronegative.

The chain has TRBV18 and TRBJ2-3, with a tentative D call TRBD2 (6 bases). Germline CDR1 is KGHSH and CDR2 is LQKENI. The CDR3 covers 16 residues. Trimming removed 5 bases at V and 3 bases at J, with 18 bases between. The CDR3 sequence: CASSELAVLSTDTQYF. The CDR3, as DNA: TGTGCCAGCTCAGAACTAGCCGTCCTGTCGACAGATACGCAGTATTTT.

V usage is TRBV9 and J usage is TRBJ2-1; TRBD2 might be the D (6 bases). This CDR3 region has 14 residues. Between the trimmed V and J ends, which lost 0 bases and 7 bases, there was a span of 11 bases. The germline V gene has CDR1 SGDLS and CDR2 YYNGEE. For the CDR3, the DNA is TGTGCCAGCAGCGTAGGGGACTTCAGAAATGAGCAGTTCTTC. Residues: CASSVGDFRNEQFF.

The V gene is TRBV6-5, the J gene TRBJ2-3; D might be TRBD2 (6 bases). This CDR3 has 15 residues. The germline gives CDR1 MNHEY, CDR2 SVGAGI. V was cut by 4 bases and J by 2 bases, with 13 bases left in between. The DNA of the CDR3 is TGTGCCAGCAGTTCCGGGGGTGATTACACAGATACGCAGTATTTT. It is translated as CASSSGGDYTDTQYF.

V and J are TRBV7-9 and TRBJ2-1; D is possibly TRBD1 (5 bases). V dropped 2 bases and J dropped 0 bases, with 14 bases sitting between them. CDR1 and CDR2 (germline): SEHNR, FQNEAQ (reference sequence). The CDR3 length is 17 residues. CDR3 coding DNA: TGTGCCAGCAGCTTATCTTTACAGGCGAGCTCCTACAATGAGCAGTTCTTC. Residues: CASSLSLQASSYNEQFF.

The V and J genes are TRBV7-2 and TRBJ2-5; maybe TRBD1 (6 bases). Per germline, CDR1 SGHTA and CDR2 FQGNSA. The length of the CDR3 is 16 residues. The V and J ends lost 1 base and 4 bases respectively, with 16 bases between them. In nucleotides, the CDR3 is TGTGCCAGCAGCTTAGGTCAGACAGGCACTGGAGAGACCCAGTACTTC. Its translation: CASSLGQTGTGETQYF.

The chain has TRBV25-1 and TRBJ2-5; 11 bases map to TRBD2. The J call may not be correct, given that the DNA end is closer to TRBJ2-7. The CDR3 totals 13 residues. Germline values: CDR1 MGHDK, CDR2 SYGVNS. The CDR3 coding sequence is TGTGCCAGCAGGGGACTAGCGGCCTACGAGCAGTACTTC. It is translated as CASRGLAAYEQYF.

The genes are TRBV2 and TRBJ1-6; 7 bases are a match to TRBD1. The germline CDR1 and CDR2 sequences are SNHLY and FYNNEI. This CDR3 spans 14 amino acids. J lost 10 bases, V lost 6 bases, and 9 bases had no gene match. CDR3 sequence reads: CASSDTGEDSPLHF. The CDR3 DNA is TGTGCCAGCAGCGATACAGGGGAAGACTCACCCCTCCACTTT.

The rearrangement links TRBV4-3 to TRBJ1-3; D is uncertain. This CDR3 is 17 amino acids long. Germline-derived CDR1 and CDR2 are LGHNA and YSLEER. V lost 1 base and J 0 bases, leaving 13 bases between the germline ends. The CDR3 sequence: CASSQGSRISSGNTIYF. The CDR3 DNA follows: TGCGCCAGCAGCCAAGGCTCCAGGATCAGCTCTGGAAACACCATATATTTT.

The chain has TRBV28 and TRBJ1-2; TRBD1 agrees at 9 bases. The CDR3 extends over 13 amino acids. The germline CDR1 and CDR2 sequences are MDHEN and SYDVKM. The J segment lost 8 bases and the V segment lost 6 bases, leaving 7 bases of the junction unmatched. This CDR3 reads CASRLQGAMGYTF. The DNA of the CDR3 is TGTGCCAGCAGGCTACAGGGGGCTATGGGCTACACCTTC.

The chain joins TRBV19 to TRBJ2-3, with D perhaps TRBD1 (5 bases). Germline CDR1 LNHDA, CDR2 SQIVND (reference sequence). This CDR3 has 13 amino acids. The V end lost 10 bases, the J end lost 1 base, and 12 bases lay between the germline ends. CDR3 in amino acids: CATQGRGTDTQYF. The CDR3 DNA reads TGTGCCACCCAGGGAAGGGGCACAGATACGCAGTATTTT.

V and J are TRBV7-3 and TRBJ2-2, with TRBD2 as a possible D gene (5 bases). In germline, CDR1 is SGHTA, CDR2 FQGTGA. V was shortened by 1 base and J by 6 bases, with 18 bases between the two germline ends. The CDR3 totals 17 residues. The DNA of the CDR3 is TGTGCCAGCAGCTTAATCCCCCTAGCAGGCCCCGCCGGGGAGCTGTTTTTT. Translation gives CASSLIPLAGPAGELFF.

The rearrangement links TRBV7-2 to TRBJ1-2; 9 bases are shared with TRBD1. Per the germline V gene, CDR1 is SGHTA and CDR2 is FQGNSA. The J segment lost 5 bases and the V segment lost 1 base, leaving 2 bases of the junction unmatched. The CDR3 runs 14 residues. The CDR3 nucleotides read TGTGCCAGCAGCTTAGGGGGACAGGGTTATGGCTACACCTTC. Its translation is CASSLGGQGYGYTF.

CDR3 sequence reads: CASKQGGNTGELFF. The CDR3 DNA sequence: TGTGCCAGCAAACAGGGGGGGAACACCGGGGAGCTGTTTTTT. The chain carries TRBV2 and TRBJ2-2, with 8 bases lining up with TRBD1. Germline CDR1 reads SNHLY; CDR2 reads FYNNEI. The CDR3 extends over 14 amino acids. Trimming at V came to 7 bases and at J to 1 base, leaving 2 bases not matched to a gene.

In this sample, this clone turned up a few times. The chain employs TRBV2 and TRBJ1-2; no definite D call. Trimming pared 5 bases from V and 3 bases from J, leaving 13 bases between. Germline assignment: CDR1 SNHLY and CDR2 FYNNEI. The CDR3 extends over 14 amino acids. The DNA for the CDR3 is TGTGCCAGCAGTTCGTCCGGGGATTACTATGGCTACACCTTC. Protein product: CASSSSGDYYGYTF.

The gene calls are TRBV6-5 and TRBJ1-3, with D possibly matching TRBD1 (5 bases). V was pared by 0 bases and J by 0 bases, with 9 bases between. Germline lookup yields CDR1 MNHEY and CDR2 SVGAGI. The CDR3 has 16 residues. The CDR3: CASSYSGQYSGNTIYF. CDR3 DNA: TGTGCCAGCAGTTACTCGGGGCAGTACTCTGGAAACACCATATATTTT.

This chain uses TRBV5-1 with TRBJ2-1, with a possible D match to TRBD2 (7 bases). The CDR3 has 15 residues. The germline CDR1 and CDR2 sequences are SGHRS and YFSETQ. The germline V and J ends were trimmed by 5 bases and 6 bases, with 18 bases remaining between them. The CDR3 protein is CASSLGGGPGNEQFF. Written as DNA, the CDR3 is TGCGCCAGCAGTCTAGGGGGAGGGCCAGGCAATGAGCAGTTCTTC.

The J gene is TRBJ2-7, the V gene TRBV29-1; possibly TRBD2 for D (6 bases). Trimming left V 3 bases short and J 3 bases short, with 9 bases between. Per germline, CDR1 SQVTM and CDR2 ANQGSEA. This CDR3 has 12 residues. The CDR3 DNA reads as TGCAGCGTTGAGGAGGGGTTCTACGAGCAGTACTTC. Translated, it gives CSVEEGFYEQYF.

This chain links TRBV5-4 with TRBJ2-1, with 11 bases that match TRBD2. Germline V gene lookup returns CDR1 SGHNT and CDR2 YYREEE (reference sequence). The ends lost 4 bases at V and 7 bases at J; junction bases unmatched: 13. The CDR3 consists of 17 residues. The CDR3 is CASSPPRLAGSLNEQFF. DNA for the CDR3: TGTGCCAGCAGCCCGCCACGACTAGCGGGATCATTAAATGAGCAGTTCTTC.

V gene TRBV30 combines with J gene TRBJ2-5; possible D gene TRBD2, 6 bases. The V end was cut by 0 bases, the J end by 2 bases, with 13 bases between. Germline V gene data show CDR1 as GTSNPN and CDR2 as SVGIG (reference sequence). CDR3 length equals 15 residues. CDR3 residues: CAWSVLREWQETQYF. In nucleotides, the CDR3 is TGTGCCTGGAGTGTACTTCGGGAGTGGCAAGAGACCCAGTACTTC.

The rearrangement joins TRBV9 to TRBJ2-3, with D possibly being TRBD2 (6 bases). The CDR3 consists of 17 residues. Trimming removed 2 bases from V and 2 bases from J, with 18 bases in between. In germline, CDR1 is SGDLS, CDR2 YYNGEE. The CDR3 DNA sequence: TGTGCCAGCAGCGTTGCCGCCCAGCTAGCGAACACAGATACGCAGTATTTT. Translating it yields CASSVAAQLANTDTQYF.

The sample holds a few counts of this clone. V is TRBV25-1 and J is TRBJ2-1; 10 nucleotides match TRBD2. J lost 8 bases, V lost 1 base, and 5 bases had no gene match. CDR1 and CDR2 (germline): MGHDK, SYGVNS. CDR3 size: 15 residues. CDR3 sequence reads: CASSESTSGIDEQFF. In DNA, the CDR3 is TGTGCCAGCAGTGAATCAACTAGCGGGATCGATGAGCAGTTCTTC.

This rearrangement joins TRBV13 to TRBJ1-3; tentatively, D is TRBD1 (5 bases). V was clipped by 6 bases and J by 0 bases, with 18 bases between them. Germline V gene data show CDR1 as PRHDT and CDR2 as FYEKMQ (reference sequence). CDR3 size: 17 residues. The CDR3 DNA follows: TGTGCCAGCAGAATCATCAGGACGGGGGACTCTGGAAACACCATATATTTT. Residues: CASRIIRTGDSGNTIYF.